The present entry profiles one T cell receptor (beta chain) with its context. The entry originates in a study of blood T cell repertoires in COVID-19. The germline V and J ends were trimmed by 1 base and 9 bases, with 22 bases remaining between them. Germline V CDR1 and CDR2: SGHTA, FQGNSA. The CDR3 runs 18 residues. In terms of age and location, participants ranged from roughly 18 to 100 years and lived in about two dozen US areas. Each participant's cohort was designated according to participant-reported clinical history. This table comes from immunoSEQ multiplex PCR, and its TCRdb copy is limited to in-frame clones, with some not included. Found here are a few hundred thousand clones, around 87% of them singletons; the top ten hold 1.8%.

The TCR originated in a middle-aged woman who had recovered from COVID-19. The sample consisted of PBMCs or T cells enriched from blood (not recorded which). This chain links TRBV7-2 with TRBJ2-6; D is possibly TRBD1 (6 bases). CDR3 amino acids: CASSLVRKGPGQVNVLTF. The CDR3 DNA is TGTGCCAGCAGCTTAGTTCGAAAGGGGCCGGGACAAGTCAACGTCCTGACTTTC.